This T cell receptor (beta chain) was captured by sequencing in a study of blood T cell repertoires in COVID-19. Measured with immunoSEQ multiplex PCR; TCRdb has only the in-frame clones, and not every one. The table includes about 220,000 clones, about 90% detected once. The CDR3 has 16 amino acids. With V trimmed by 4 bases and J by 4 bases, 9 bases remained unmatched. Germline loops: CDR1 SGHTA, CDR2 FQGNSA. Participant reports of clinical history set cohort assignment. This receptor was identified in a woman in her forties or fifties with acute COVID-19. The genes are TRBV7-2 and TRBJ2-7; 11 bases are a match to TRBD1. Material: PBMCs or T cells enriched from blood (not recorded which). CDR3 bases: TGTGCCAGCAGCTCACTACCGGGGACAGGGGGTTACGAGCAGTACTTC. It is translated as CASSSLPGTGGYEQYF.